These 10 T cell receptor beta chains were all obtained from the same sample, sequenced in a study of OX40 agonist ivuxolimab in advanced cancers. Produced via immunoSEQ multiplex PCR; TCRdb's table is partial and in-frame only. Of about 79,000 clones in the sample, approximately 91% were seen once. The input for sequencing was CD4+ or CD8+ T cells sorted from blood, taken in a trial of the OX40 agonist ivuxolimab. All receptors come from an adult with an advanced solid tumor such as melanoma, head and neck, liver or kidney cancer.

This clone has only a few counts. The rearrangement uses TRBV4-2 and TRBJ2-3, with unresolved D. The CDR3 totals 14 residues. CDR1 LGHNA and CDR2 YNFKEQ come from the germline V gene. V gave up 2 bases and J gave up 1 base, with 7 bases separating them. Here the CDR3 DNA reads TGTGCCAGCAGCCAAACCTCCGGCACAGATACGCAGTATTTT. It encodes CASSQTSGTDTQYF.

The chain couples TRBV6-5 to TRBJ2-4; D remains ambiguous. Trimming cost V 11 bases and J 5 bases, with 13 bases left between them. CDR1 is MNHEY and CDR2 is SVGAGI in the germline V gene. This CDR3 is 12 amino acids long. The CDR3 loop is CAAGSRENIQYF. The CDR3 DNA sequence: TGTGCCGCCGGATCCCGGGAAAACATTCAGTACTTC.

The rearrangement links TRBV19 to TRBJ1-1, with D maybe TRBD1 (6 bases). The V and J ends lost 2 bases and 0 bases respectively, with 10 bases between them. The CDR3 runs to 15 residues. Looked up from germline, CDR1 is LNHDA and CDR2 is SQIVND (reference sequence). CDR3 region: CASSITGSMNTEAFF. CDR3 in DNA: TGTGCCAGTAGTATAACAGGGTCAATGAACACTGAAGCTTTCTTT.

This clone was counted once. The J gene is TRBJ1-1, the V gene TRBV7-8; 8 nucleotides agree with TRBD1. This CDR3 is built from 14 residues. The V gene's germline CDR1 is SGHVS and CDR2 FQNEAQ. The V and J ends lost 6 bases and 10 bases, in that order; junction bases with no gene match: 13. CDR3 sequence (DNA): TGTGCCAGCAGGAAAGACAGGGGCGCCCTTGGAGCTTTCTTT. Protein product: CASRKDRGALGAFF. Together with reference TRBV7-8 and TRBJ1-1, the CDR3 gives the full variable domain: GAGVSQSPRYKVAKRGQDVALRCDPISGHVSLFWYQQALGQGPEFLTYFQNEAQLDKSGLPSDRFFAERPEGSVSTLKIQRTQQEDSAVYLCASRKDRGALGAFFGQGTRLTVV.

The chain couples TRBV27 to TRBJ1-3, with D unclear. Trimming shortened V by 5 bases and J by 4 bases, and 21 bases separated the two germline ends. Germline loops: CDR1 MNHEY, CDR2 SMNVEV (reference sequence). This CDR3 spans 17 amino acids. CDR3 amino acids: CASSPLGRVRAGNTIYF. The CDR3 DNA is TGTGCCAGCAGTCCTTTAGGGAGGGTAAGGGCCGGAAACACCATATATTTT.

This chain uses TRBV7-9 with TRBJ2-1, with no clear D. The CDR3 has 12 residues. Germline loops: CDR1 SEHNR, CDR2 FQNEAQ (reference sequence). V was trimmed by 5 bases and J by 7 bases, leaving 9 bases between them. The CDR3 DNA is TGTGCCAGCAGCCTGACGAATAATGAGCAGTTCTTC. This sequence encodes CASSLTNNEQFF.

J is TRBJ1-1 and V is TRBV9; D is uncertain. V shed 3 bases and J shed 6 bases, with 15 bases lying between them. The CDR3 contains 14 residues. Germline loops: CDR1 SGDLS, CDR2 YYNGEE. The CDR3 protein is CASSAVSGIAEAFF. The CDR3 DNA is TGTGCCAGCAGCGCGGTATCGGGGATCGCTGAAGCTTTCTTT.

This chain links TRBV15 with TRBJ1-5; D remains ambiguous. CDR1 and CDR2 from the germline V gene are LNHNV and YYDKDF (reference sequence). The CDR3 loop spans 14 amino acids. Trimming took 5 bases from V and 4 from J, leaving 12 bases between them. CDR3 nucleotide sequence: TGTGCCACCAGCGCTCAGCGGAATAATCAGCCCCAGCATTTT. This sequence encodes CATSAQRNNQPQHF.

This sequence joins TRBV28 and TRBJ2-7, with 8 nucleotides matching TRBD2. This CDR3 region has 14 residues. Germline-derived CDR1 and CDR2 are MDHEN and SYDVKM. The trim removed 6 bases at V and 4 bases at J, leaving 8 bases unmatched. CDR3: CASRSSGKSYEQYF. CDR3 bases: TGTGCCAGCAGAAGTAGCGGGAAGTCATACGAGCAGTACTTC.

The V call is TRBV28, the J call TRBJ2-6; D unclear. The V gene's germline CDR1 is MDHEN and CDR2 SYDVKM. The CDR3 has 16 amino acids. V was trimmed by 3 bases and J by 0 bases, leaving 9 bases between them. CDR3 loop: CASSLRLASGANVLTF. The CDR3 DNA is TGTGCCAGCAGTTTGAGACTGGCCTCTGGGGCCAACGTCCTGACTTTC.